Each of the 29 T cell receptor beta chains below was sequenced from the same sample in a study of beta chain features in type 1 diabetes. The investigators reverse transcribed all of the isolated RNA, so they sequenced expressed TCRB transcripts. Profiled with immunoSEQ multiplex PCR; TCRdb holds only in-frame clones, not every one. Of around 160,000 clones listed, around 50% are singletons. What was sequenced was Tregs from blood. Source of these receptors: a man aged 18 to 29 in good health.

DNA of the CDR3: TGTGCTGGAGGAGGGGTGACGATTGTCGGGGAGCTGTTTTTT. Protein: CAGGGVTIVGELFF. This chain connects TRBV30 to TRBJ2-2; D is perhaps TRBD2 (6 bases). The germline V gene has CDR1 GTSNPN and CDR2 SVGIG (reference sequence). This CDR3 contains 14 residues.

The chain recombines TRBV28 with TRBJ2-7; TRBD1 matches at 11 bases. Looked up from germline, CDR1 is MDHEN and CDR2 is SYDVKM. The trim removed 6 bases at V and 0 bases at J, leaving 1 base unmatched. The CDR3 runs 14 residues. This chain's CDR3 is CASRGTGGSYEQYF. CDR3 nucleotide sequence: TGTGCCAGCAGGGGGACAGGGGGCTCCTACGAGCAGTACTTC.

The chain recombines TRBV5-8 with TRBJ2-4; D remains unclear. V gave up 4 bases and J gave up 7 bases, with 9 bases separating them. The CDR3 totals 12 residues. The germline CDR1 and CDR2 sequences are SGHTS and YDEGEE. This CDR3 is CASSDRRNIQYF. The DNA for the CDR3 is TGTGCCAGCAGCGATCGCCGGAACATTCAGTACTTC.

The V call is TRBV7-2, the J call TRBJ1-3; a possible D gene is TRBD1 (6 bases). The CDR3 totals 16 residues. The ends were cut back, 5 bases at V and 0 bases at J, with 14 bases in the middle. Germline V gene sequence: CDR1 SGHTA, CDR2 FQGNSA. The CDR3 is CASSTSRGISGNTIYF. Written as DNA, the CDR3 is TGTGCCAGCAGCACGAGCAGGGGCATCTCTGGAAACACCATATATTTT.

In its sample, this clone was seen once. V is TRBV4-3 and J is TRBJ1-6; 11 bases are shared with TRBD1. V gave up 1 base and J gave up 5 bases; unmatched junction bases: 4. This CDR3 spans 17 amino acids. Per germline, CDR1 LGHNA and CDR2 YSLEER. The CDR3 bases are TGCGCCAGCAGCCAAGGGACAGGGGGCGCGAATAATTCACCCCTCCACTTT. This encodes CASSQGTGGANNSPLHF.

The genes are TRBV2 and TRBJ1-3; TRBD1 agrees at 8 bases. The CDR3 runs 16 residues. V lost 7 bases, J lost 0 bases, and 8 bases stayed unmatched. Germline CDR1 reads SNHLY; CDR2 reads FYNNEI. Written as DNA, the CDR3 is TGTGCCAGCAAAGGACAGGGAGGGATCTCTGGAAACACCATATATTTT. Translated: CASKGQGGISGNTIYF.

The rearrangement joins TRBV15 to TRBJ1-1; no reliable D call. CDR3 length: 15 residues. The germline V gene has CDR1 LNHNV and CDR2 YYDKDF (reference sequence). Trimming left V 5 bases short and J 0 bases short, with 13 bases between. As DNA, the CDR3 is TGTGCCACCAGCGCTTTACAGAGGGTGAACACTGAAGCTTTCTTT. Translating gives CATSALQRVNTEAFF.

The chain carries TRBV6-1 and TRBJ2-3, with D uncertain. The CDR3 spans 12 residues. In germline, CDR1 is MNHNS, CDR2 SASEGT. Trimming stripped 5 bases from V and 1 base from J, with 4 bases between. This CDR3 reads CASSPGTDTQYF. The CDR3 region has the DNA TGTGCCAGCAGTCCAGGCACAGATACGCAGTATTTT.

The count of this clone is one. The V call is TRBV7-2, the J call TRBJ2-7; tentative D call: TRBD2 (7 bases). CDR1 SGHTA and CDR2 FQGNSA come from the germline V gene. Between the trimmed V and J ends, which lost 3 bases and 5 bases, there was a span of 14 bases. The CDR3 is 14 amino acids. CDR3 DNA: TGTGCCAGCAGCTTTTCGGGGGGCAGCGACGAGCAGTACTTC. It is translated as CASSFSGGSDEQYF.

The rearrangement uses TRBV5-1 and TRBJ1-2; D is unresolved. Germline V lookup: CDR1 SGHRS, CDR2 YFSETQ. Trimming left V 0 bases short and J 4 bases short, with 7 bases between. CDR3 length: 13 amino acids. The CDR3: CASSLAEGYGYTF. In DNA form, the CDR3 reads TGCGCCAGCAGCTTGGCCGAGGGCTATGGCTACACCTTC.

CDR3 region: CASSQAYEQYF. As DNA, the CDR3 is TGTGCCAGCAGCCAGGCCTACGAGCAGTACTTC. The chain links TRBV7-2 to TRBJ2-7; D gene ambiguous. Trimming left V 5 bases short and J 2 bases short, with 4 bases between. Looked up from germline, CDR1 is SGHTA and CDR2 is FQGNSA. The CDR3 sequence is 11 residues long. The full variable domain, rest sourced from reference TRBV7-2 and TRBJ2-7, is GAGVSQSPSNKVTEKGKDVELRCDPISGHTALYWYRQSLGQGLEFLIYFQGNSAPDKSGLPSDRFSAERTGGSVSTLTIQRTQQEDSAVYLCASSQAYEQYFGPGTRLTVT.

The chain carries TRBV7-2 and TRBJ2-3, with D possibly being TRBD1 (6 bases). Per germline, CDR1 SGHTA and CDR2 FQGNSA. The CDR3 is made up of 15 amino acids. The V end lost 5 bases, the J end lost 6 bases, and 18 bases lay between the germline ends. CDR3 DNA sequence: TGTGCCAGCAGCGATAGACAGGCCGCCCAGGATACGCAGTATTTT. It translates to CASSDRQAAQDTQYF.

This chain links TRBV30 with TRBJ2-3; D call uncertain. There are 12 residues in the CDR3. From germline, CDR1 is GTSNPN and CDR2 SVGIG (reference sequence). Trimming took 2 bases from V and 3 from J, leaving 6 bases between them. CDR3: CAWSLKTDTQYF. The CDR3 DNA sequence: TGTGCCTGGAGTCTAAAAACAGATACGCAGTATTTT.

J is TRBJ1-6 and V is TRBV5-1, with 7 bases identical to TRBD1. The CDR3 extends over 13 amino acids. The germline V gene encodes CDR1 SGHRS and CDR2 YFSETQ. The trim removed 4 bases at V and 9 bases at J, leaving 4 bases unmatched. In DNA form, the CDR3 reads TGCGCCAGCAGCGGACGGACAGGTTCACCCCTCCACTTT. It yields the protein CASSGRTGSPLHF.

This clone was picked up a small number of times. The chain carries TRBV30 and TRBJ2-5; D is possibly TRBD1 (6 bases). CDR1 is GTSNPN and CDR2 is SVGIG in the germline V gene (reference sequence). V gave up 8 bases and J gave up 7 bases, with 20 bases separating them. The CDR3 contains 13 residues. CDR3 bases: TGTGCCGGGCAGGGGTCCCTAGTGGGGACCCAGTACTTC. It codes for CAGQGSLVGTQYF.

This chain joins TRBV30 and TRBJ2-5; D might be TRBD1 (6 bases). V was shortened by 4 bases and J by 4 bases, with 13 bases between the two germline ends. The CDR3 consists of 13 residues. The germline V gene encodes CDR1 GTSNPN and CDR2 SVGIG (reference sequence). The CDR3 spells CAWNRVGGETQYF. The CDR3 DNA sequence: TGTGCCTGGAACAGGGTAGGAGGAGAGACCCAGTACTTC.

This chain uses TRBV28 with TRBJ1-6; D call uncertain. This CDR3 contains 15 residues. Trimming left V 5 bases short and J 11 bases short, with 19 bases between. CDR1 is MDHEN and CDR2 is SYDVKM in the germline V gene. CDR3 protein: CASSGGETHIAPLHF. CDR3 DNA: TGTGCCAGCAGTGGCGGAGAAACTCACATTGCACCCCTCCACTTT.

The chain links TRBV11-1 to TRBJ2-5, with D tentatively TRBD1 (6 bases). The germline V gene encodes CDR1 SGHAT and CDR2 FQDESV (reference sequence). The CDR3 totals 15 residues. Trimming shortened V by 5 bases and J by 5 bases, and 18 bases separated the two germline ends. The CDR3 DNA follows: TGTGCCAGCAGCGCGACCCCGGACAGAAGCGAGACCCAGTACTTC. It encodes CASSATPDRSETQYF.

This clone was observed a few times. The chain carries TRBV7-9 and TRBJ1-2, with 7 bases lining up with TRBD1. V dropped 6 bases and J dropped 2; count of bases not matched to a gene: 3. In germline, CDR1 is SEHNR, CDR2 FQNEAQ (reference sequence). The CDR3 contains 13 residues. The chain's CDR3 is CASSPTGNYGYTF. CDR3 nucleotides: TGTGCCAGCAGTCCGACAGGGAACTATGGCTACACCTTC.

The sample holds one count of this clone. This sequence joins TRBV15 and TRBJ1-4, with 8 bases identical to TRBD1. This CDR3 is 15 amino acids long. The germline V gene has CDR1 LNHNV and CDR2 YYDKDF (reference sequence). Unmatched junction bases numbered 8, after V lost 3 bases and J lost 8 bases. The CDR3 protein is CATSREQGDWEKLFF. The CDR3 bases are TGTGCCACCAGCAGGGAACAGGGGGATTGGGAAAAACTGTTTTTT. The full variable domain, completed using reference TRBV15 and TRBJ1-4, is DAMVIQNPRYQVTQFGKPVTLSCSQTLNHNVMYWYQQKSSQAPKLLFHYYDKDFNNEADTPDNFQSRRPNTSFCFLDIRSPGLGDTAMYLCATSREQGDWEKLFFGSGTQLSVL.

This clone was seen more than once but under ten times. The V call is TRBV27, the J call TRBJ1-5; 11 positions match TRBD1. V gave up 4 bases and J gave up 7 bases; unmatched junction bases: 6. Looked up from germline, CDR1 is MNHEY and CDR2 is SMNVEV (reference sequence). This CDR3 spans 15 amino acids. CDR3 coding DNA: TGTGCCAGCAGTTGGACAGGGGGCGCGGGGCAGCCCCAGCATTTT. Translation gives CASSWTGGAGQPQHF.

The chain uses TRBV11-1 and TRBJ1-5; a possible D gene is TRBD1 (5 bases). V was clipped by 5 bases and J by 3 bases, with 17 bases between them. This CDR3 has 16 residues. Germline CDR1 and CDR2: SGHAT and FQDESV (reference sequence). The CDR3 here is CASSREGGEDNQPQHF. CDR3 DNA: TGTGCCAGCAGCCGAGAGGGAGGGGAGGACAATCAGCCCCAGCATTTT.

J is TRBJ2-5 and V is TRBV7-2; D gene uncertain. Trimming took 0 bases from V and 5 from J, leaving 10 bases between them. CDR3 length: 14 residues. Germline V gene data show CDR1 as SGHTA and CDR2 as FQGNSA. DNA for the CDR3: TGTGCCAGCAGCTTAGCCCCATCTCGGGAGACCCAGTACTTC. Encoded protein: CASSLAPSRETQYF.

This sequence joins TRBV27 and TRBJ2-2, with a weak D call TRBD2 (5 bases). The germline V gene has CDR1 MNHEY and CDR2 SMNVEV (reference sequence). The V end was cut by 5 bases, the J end by 0 bases, with 10 bases between. The CDR3 contains 15 residues. The CDR3 sequence is CASSTIGTNTGELFF. CDR3 nucleotides: TGTGCCAGCAGTACAATCGGGACGAACACCGGGGAGCTGTTTTTT.

The gene calls are TRBV2 and TRBJ2-7, with a weak D call TRBD1 (5 bases). The V gene's germline CDR1 is SNHLY and CDR2 FYNNEI. CDR3 length equals 12 residues. V shed 6 bases and J shed 7 bases, with 13 bases lying between them. The CDR3 coding sequence is TGTGCCAGCAGGGTGGTAGGGGCGGAGCAGTACTTC. It yields the protein CASRVVGAEQYF.

The V gene is TRBV28, the J gene TRBJ1-2; perhaps TRBD1 as D (6 bases). The CDR3 is made up of 12 amino acids. Looked up from germline, CDR1 is MDHEN and CDR2 is SYDVKM. Trimming cost V 6 bases and J 7 bases, with 12 bases left between them. The DNA of the CDR3 is TGTGCCAGCAGGGACAGAAAGCCTGGCTACACCTTC. This encodes CASRDRKPGYTF.

The chain carries TRBV18 and TRBJ2-7; 7 bases match TRBD1. The CDR3 has 14 amino acids. CDR1 is KGHSH and CDR2 is LQKENI in the germline V gene. V was pared by 3 bases and J by 2 bases, with 4 bases of the junction left unmatched. The CDR3 DNA sequence: TGTGCCAGCTCACCTGCGACAGGGACCTACGAGCAGTACTTC. Amino acids: CASSPATGTYEQYF.

The chain couples TRBV5-1 to TRBJ2-7; D ambiguous. V lost 4 bases, J lost 4 bases, and 12 bases lay in between. This CDR3 is 13 amino acids long. Per germline, CDR1 SGHRS and CDR2 YFSETQ. CDR3 DNA sequence: TGCGCCAGCAGCCCCGCAAGGAGTTACGAGCAGTACTTC. Translating it yields CASSPARSYEQYF.

The rearrangement uses TRBV6-5 and TRBJ1-2; 9 nucleotides agree with TRBD1. From germline, CDR1 is MNHEY and CDR2 SVGAGI. This CDR3 contains 15 residues. The trim removed 4 bases at V and 2 bases at J, leaving 5 bases unmatched. The CDR3 coding sequence is TGTGCCAGCAGTTCCCCGGGACAGGGAAACTATGGCTACACCTTC. Translation: CASSSPGQGNYGYTF.